Below, 19 T cell receptor beta chains from the same sample are listed, as sequenced in a study of cytomegalovirus exposure and HLA in healthy donors. The study ran its PCR with 60 Vbeta and 13 Jbeta primers. Sequencing was performed with immunoSEQ multiplex PCR; in TCRdb, only in-frame clones are kept and a portion is missing. The sample includes some 190,000 clones, 80% of them seen just once. Material: PBMCs. These receptors were taken from a woman aged 30 to 39 in good health and CMV-seronegative.

This sequence joins TRBV6-1 and TRBJ2-5; 9 bases agree with TRBD1. Trimming cost V 6 bases and J 3 bases; bases outside gene matches: 17. CDR1 and CDR2 (germline): MNHNS, SASEGT. This CDR3 has 18 amino acids. CDR3: CASSEYPPGQGWKETQYF. The CDR3 nucleotides are TGTGCCAGCAGCGAATACCCCCCGGGACAGGGCTGGAAAGAGACCCAGTACTTC.

This clone was seen a few times. Here the CDR3 DNA reads TGTGCCACCTCTAGGGGCCGGGAGACCCAGTACTTC. Its protein product is CATSRGRETQYF. This chain links TRBV2 with TRBJ2-5; tentative D call: TRBD1 (5 bases). V was shortened by 10 bases and J by 5 bases, with 14 bases between the two germline ends. The CDR3 has 12 residues. Per germline, CDR1 SNHLY and CDR2 FYNNEI.

The chain links TRBV30 to TRBJ1-4; 8 nucleotides line up with TRBD1. The junction had 16 bases not matched to a gene; V was cut back by 4 bases and J by 6 bases. The CDR3 runs 17 residues. Germline loops: CDR1 GTSNPN, CDR2 SVGIG (reference sequence). Here the CDR3 reads CAWTMYSRTGKYEKLFF. In DNA form, the CDR3 reads TGTGCCTGGACCATGTATTCGAGGACAGGGAAGTATGAAAAACTGTTTTTT.

This clone was counted between two and nine times. The chain's CDR3 is CATSDSPGFTEAFF. For the CDR3, the DNA is TGTGCCACCTCAGACAGTCCCGGCTTTACTGAAGCTTTCTTT. This chain uses TRBV2 with TRBJ1-1, with D possibly matching TRBD1 (5 bases). This CDR3 has 14 residues. The V and J ends lost 10 bases and 5 bases respectively, with 20 bases between them. CDR1 SNHLY and CDR2 FYNNEI come from the germline V gene.

The DNA for the CDR3 is TGTGCCAGCAGTTACGTATCTAGCGGGGACGTAGAGACCCAGTACTTC. The encoded protein is CASSYVSSGDVETQYF. The chain couples TRBV6-5 to TRBJ2-5; 9 bases agree with TRBD2. CDR1 and CDR2 (germline): MNHEY, SVGAGI. V lost 2 bases, J lost 4 bases, and 8 bases stayed unmatched. The CDR3 is 16 residues long.

This clone turned up a few times. The chain carries TRBV5-4 and TRBJ1-2; D may be TRBD1 (5 bases). V dropped 4 bases and J dropped 4 bases, with 17 bases sitting between them. The CDR3 consists of 15 residues. The germline CDR1 and CDR2 sequences are SGHNT and YYREEE (reference sequence). The CDR3 loop is CASSLSGQGGYGYTF. CDR3 coding DNA: TGTGCCAGCAGCCTCAGTGGTCAGGGAGGCTATGGCTACACCTTC.

This clone has just one count. The chain has TRBV19 and TRBJ2-1, with a possible D match to TRBD1 (5 bases). CDR1 and CDR2 (germline): LNHDA, SQIVND (reference sequence). The CDR3 totals 13 residues. The germline V and J ends were trimmed by 2 bases and 5 bases, with 7 bases remaining between them. In nucleotides, the CDR3 is TGTGCCAGTAGTATAAGGGGTCACAATGAGCAGTTCTTC. Protein product: CASSIRGHNEQFF.

This clone has only a few counts. The chain couples TRBV5-1 to TRBJ2-1; 8 nucleotides align to TRBD2. Germline V gene lookup returns CDR1 SGHRS and CDR2 YFSETQ. V lost 9 bases, J lost 3 bases, and 11 bases stayed unmatched. The CDR3 sequence is 15 residues long. The CDR3 region is CATRGGLLNYNEQFF. CDR3 nucleotide sequence: TGCGCCACTCGCGGGGGGCTCTTAAACTACAATGAGCAGTTCTTC.

In DNA, the CDR3 is TGTGCCAGCAGCATTGACCTAAGGACATATTTAGTCTATGGCTACACCTTC. It is translated as CASSIDLRTYLVYGYTF. V is TRBV7-2 and J is TRBJ1-2, with D perhaps matching TRBD1 (5 bases). Germline loops: CDR1 SGHTA, CDR2 FQGNSA. The CDR3 consists of 17 residues. V was cut by 5 bases and J by 4 bases, with 23 bases left in between.

The chain recombines TRBV6-5 with TRBJ2-7, with a possible D match to TRBD1 (6 bases). Germline V gives CDR1 MNHEY, CDR2 SVGAGI. There are 16 residues in the CDR3. Trimming shortened V by 0 bases and J by 0 bases, and 12 bases separated the two germline ends. CDR3 nucleotides: TGTGCCAGCAGTTACTCGGGACACGCGAGCTCCTACGAGCAGTACTTC. It yields the protein CASSYSGHASSYEQYF.

The genes are TRBV11-2 and TRBJ1-3; D remains unclear. Trimming removed 2 bases at V and 0 bases at J, with 14 bases between. Germline lookup yields CDR1 SGHAT and CDR2 FQNNGV. This CDR3 region has 17 residues. The DNA for the CDR3 is TGTGCCAGCAGCTTATTGGGCAGAACCTACTCTGGAAACACCATATATTTT. Its protein product is CASSLLGRTYSGNTIYF.

A remark on this clone: Additional DNA sequences in this sample encode the identical CDR3. The chain carries TRBV7-2 and TRBJ2-7, with D perhaps matching TRBD1 (6 bases). Germline-derived CDR1 and CDR2 are SGHTA and FQGNSA. V lost 1 base to trimming and J lost 4 bases, with 14 bases between them. The CDR3 spans 15 residues. The CDR3 loop is CASSLGIRGSYEQYF. CDR3 coding DNA: TGTGCCAGCAGCTTAGGAATTAGGGGGTCTTACGAGCAGTACTTC.

This chain links TRBV18 with TRBJ2-5, with D unclear. The V and J ends lost 0 bases and 2 bases respectively, with 7 bases between them. The CDR3 spans 14 residues. Germline CDR1 and CDR2: KGHSH and LQKENI. Written as DNA, the CDR3 is TGTGCCAGCTCACCACCTACAGCTCAAGAGACCCAGTACTTC. Its translation is CASSPPTAQETQYF.

The CDR3 nucleotides read TGTGCCAGCAGCGTAGACCCAACAGGGGGGCTGAACACTGAAGCTTTCTTT. Its protein is CASSVDPTGGLNTEAFF. This chain uses TRBV9 with TRBJ1-1; 8 nucleotides match TRBD1. The CDR3 is 17 residues long. Germline V lookup: CDR1 SGDLS, CDR2 YYNGEE. V gave up 0 bases and J gave up 0 bases; unmatched junction bases: 7.

This clone appeared once. The chain links TRBV9 to TRBJ2-7; D not resolved. CDR3 length: 13 residues. Germline assignment: CDR1 SGDLS and CDR2 YYNGEE. Trimming stripped 0 bases from V and 3 bases from J, with 7 bases between. The CDR3 DNA is TGTGCCAGCAGCGTAGGGGCAGACTACGAGCAGTACTTC. This translates into CASSVGADYEQYF.

The chain recombines TRBV6-1 with TRBJ1-1, with D uncertain. V was clipped by 4 bases and J by 1 base, with 10 bases between them. The CDR3 contains 14 residues. Germline V lookup: CDR1 MNHNS, CDR2 SASEGT. CDR3 DNA: TGTGCCAGCAGTGTTTCACGGGGGAACACTGAAGCTTTCTTT. Translation: CASSVSRGNTEAFF.

This chain links TRBV6-4 with TRBJ2-2; TRBD1 is a possible D gene (5 bases). Germline CDR1 is MRHNA and CDR2 is SNTAGT. Trimming cost V 5 bases and J 1 base, with 8 bases left between them. This CDR3 spans 14 amino acids. DNA for the CDR3: TGTGCCAGCAGTTTTGGACAGAACACCGGGGAGCTGTTTTTT. Amino acid sequence: CASSFGQNTGELFF.

The chain employs TRBV5-1 and TRBJ2-5; TRBD2 matches 12 bases. J lost 5 bases, V lost 3 bases, and 5 bases had no gene match. CDR1 is SGHRS, CDR2 YFSETQ, per germline. The CDR3 extends over 15 amino acids. This CDR3 reads CASSSLAGGGETQYF. CDR3 in DNA: TGCGCCAGCAGCTCCCTAGCGGGGGGGGGTGAGACCCAGTACTTC.

The gene calls are TRBV5-1 and TRBJ1-1, with D unresolved. Germline V gives CDR1 SGHRS, CDR2 YFSETQ. This CDR3 contains 13 residues. Trimming stripped 4 bases from V and 0 bases from J, with 7 bases between. CDR3 nucleotide sequence: TGCGCCAGCAGCGCCAGGATGAACACTGAAGCTTTCTTT. This encodes CASSARMNTEAFF.